The present TCR beta chain was sequenced within a study of shared clonotypes between healthy human individuals. Study at large: Donors had three CD4 naive, three CD4 memory, two CD8 naive and one CD8 memory plate apiece. The study's findings and limits: Rarefaction analysis demonstrated incomplete sorted-subset sequencing notwithstanding large depth.

Several immunoSEQ plates held equal portions of the genomic DNA taken from each subset. This table comes from immunoSEQ multiplex PCR, and its TCRdb copy is limited to in-frame clones, with some not included. The table includes approximately 640,000 clones, less than 95% detected once. Germline V gene data show CDR1 as SEHNR and CDR2 as FQNEAQ (reference sequence). There are 15 residues in the CDR3. After removal of 5 bases from V and 8 bases from J, the junction contained 9 bases not matched to a gene. On this clone itself: Its antigen is unknown.

The sequenced material came from memory CD8+ T cells from PBMCs. Subset noted: CD45RO+ cells pooled with CCR7-negative TemRA cells. This chain uses TRBV7-9 with TRBJ2-1; 10 positions agree with TRBD2. The sequence was collected from a man aged 18 to 29 in good health. Some clones in this sample may be carry-over from other donors' samples. The CDR3 nucleotides read TGTGCCAGCAGCGACATAGCGGGGGGCATAGATGAGCAGTTCTTC. Its translation is CASSDIAGGIDEQFF.